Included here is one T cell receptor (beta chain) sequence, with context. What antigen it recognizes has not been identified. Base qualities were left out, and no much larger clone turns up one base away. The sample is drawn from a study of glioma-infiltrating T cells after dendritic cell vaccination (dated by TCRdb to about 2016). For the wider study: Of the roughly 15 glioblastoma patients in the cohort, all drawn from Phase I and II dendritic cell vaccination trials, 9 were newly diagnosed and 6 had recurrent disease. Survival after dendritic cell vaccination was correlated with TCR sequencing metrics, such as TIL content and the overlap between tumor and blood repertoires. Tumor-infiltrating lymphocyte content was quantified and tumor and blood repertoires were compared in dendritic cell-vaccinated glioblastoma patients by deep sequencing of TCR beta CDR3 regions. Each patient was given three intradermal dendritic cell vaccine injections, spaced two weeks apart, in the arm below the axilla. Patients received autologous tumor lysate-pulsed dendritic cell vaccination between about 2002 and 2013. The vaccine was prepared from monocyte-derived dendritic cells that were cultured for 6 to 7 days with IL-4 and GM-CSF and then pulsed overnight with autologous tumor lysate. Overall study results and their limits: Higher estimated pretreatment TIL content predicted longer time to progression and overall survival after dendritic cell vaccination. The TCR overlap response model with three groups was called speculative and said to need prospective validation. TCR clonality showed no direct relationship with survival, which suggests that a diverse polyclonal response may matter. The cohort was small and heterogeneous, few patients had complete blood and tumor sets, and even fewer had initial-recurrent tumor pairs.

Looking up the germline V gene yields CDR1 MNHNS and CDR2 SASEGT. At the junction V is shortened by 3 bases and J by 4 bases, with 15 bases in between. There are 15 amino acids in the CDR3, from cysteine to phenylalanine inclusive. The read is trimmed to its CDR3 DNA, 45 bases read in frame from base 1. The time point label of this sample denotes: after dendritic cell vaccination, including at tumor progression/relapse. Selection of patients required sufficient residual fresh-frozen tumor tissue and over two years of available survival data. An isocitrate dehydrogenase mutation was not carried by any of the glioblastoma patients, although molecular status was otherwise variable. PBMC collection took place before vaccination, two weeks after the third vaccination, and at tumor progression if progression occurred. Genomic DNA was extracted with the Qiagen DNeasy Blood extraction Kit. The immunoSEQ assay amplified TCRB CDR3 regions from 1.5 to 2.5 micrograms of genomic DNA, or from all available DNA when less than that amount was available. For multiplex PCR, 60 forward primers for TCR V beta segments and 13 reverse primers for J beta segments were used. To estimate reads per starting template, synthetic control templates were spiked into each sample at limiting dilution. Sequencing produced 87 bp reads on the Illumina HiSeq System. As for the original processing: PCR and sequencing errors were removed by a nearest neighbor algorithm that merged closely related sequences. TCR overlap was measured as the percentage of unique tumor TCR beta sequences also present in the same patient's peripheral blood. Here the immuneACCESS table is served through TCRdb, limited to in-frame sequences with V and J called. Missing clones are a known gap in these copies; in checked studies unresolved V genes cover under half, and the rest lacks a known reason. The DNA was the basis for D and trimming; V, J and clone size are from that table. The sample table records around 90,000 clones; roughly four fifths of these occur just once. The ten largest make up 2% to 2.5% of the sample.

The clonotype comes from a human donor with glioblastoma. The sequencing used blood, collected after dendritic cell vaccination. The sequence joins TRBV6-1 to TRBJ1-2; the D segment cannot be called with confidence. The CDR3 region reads CASSEGDRRGYGYTF. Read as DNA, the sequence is TGTGCCAGCAGTGAGGGAGACCGTCGGGGCTATGGCTACACCTTC.